These 5 T cell receptor beta chains were all obtained from the same sample, sequenced in a study of untreated major depressive disorder. Here immunoSEQ multiplex PCR was the method, and the copy in TCRdb shows in-frame clones only, minus some. The sample holds 20,000 to 25,000 clones, just under 90% seen once. The sample comprised CD4+ T cells from PBMCs. These receptors all come from a woman aged 40 to 50 in good health.

The CDR3: CASSSGARQETQYF. The CDR3 DNA sequence: TGTGCCAGCAGTTCCGGGGCCCGCCAAGAGACCCAGTACTTC. This sequence joins TRBV27 and TRBJ2-5; D may correspond to TRBD1 or TRBD2 (5 bases each). Germline V CDR1 and CDR2: MNHEY, SMNVEV (reference sequence). V gave up 4 bases and J gave up 1 base, with 10 bases separating them. The CDR3 loop spans 14 amino acids.

V is TRBV7-3 and J is TRBJ2-2, with a weak D call TRBD1 (6 bases). The CDR3 covers 15 residues. Trimming shortened V by 6 bases and J by 0 bases, and 11 bases separated the two germline ends. The germline V gene has CDR1 SGHTA and CDR2 FQGTGA. CDR3 DNA sequence: TGTGCCAGCAGGCAGGGGAACGCGAACACCGGGGAGCTGTTTTTT. This encodes CASRQGNANTGELFF. The complete variable domain, with remaining parts taken from reference TRBV7-3 and TRBJ2-2, reads GAGVSQTPSNKVTEKGKYVELRCDPISGHTALYWYRQSLGQGPEFLIYFQGTGAADDSGLPNDRFFAVRPEGSVSTLKIQRTERGDSAVYLCASRQGNANTGELFFGEGSRLTVL.

The chain recombines TRBV5-5 with TRBJ2-5; 14 bases map to TRBD2. The germline CDR1 and CDR2 sequences are SGHKS and YYEKEE (reference sequence). J gave up 2 bases and V 4 bases, and 4 bases lay outside the gene matches. The CDR3 consists of 16 residues. Here the CDR3 reads CASSLRTSGGQETQYF. The CDR3 DNA sequence: TGTGCCAGCAGCCTAAGGACTAGCGGGGGGCAAGAGACCCAGTACTTC.

This rearrangement joins TRBV4-3 to TRBJ1-2; the D gene is possibly TRBD1 (5 bases). This CDR3 has 15 residues. The V end was cut by 0 bases, the J end by 5 bases, with 13 bases between. Germline CDR1 LGHNA, CDR2 YSLEER. The CDR3 DNA is TGCGCCAGCAGCCAAGATGGGGGGGGAAATTATGGCTACACCTTC. Translation gives CASSQDGGGNYGYTF.

The chain couples TRBV2 to TRBJ1-4; the D gene is possibly TRBD1 (5 bases). The CDR3 totals 15 residues. The ends were cut back, 5 bases at V and 3 bases at J, with 13 bases in the middle. Per germline, CDR1 SNHLY and CDR2 FYNNEI. CDR3 nucleotides: TGTGCCAGCAGTTGGGGACTGCAACCTAATGAAAAACTGTTTTTT. Translating gives CASSWGLQPNEKLFF.